This T cell receptor (beta chain) came from a study of blood T cell repertoires in COVID-19 (dated by TCRdb to the early 2020s). Context from the whole study: Samples covering the acute and convalescent phases of COVID-19 were provided by collaborators in the United States, Italy and Spain. The repertoires were released in a freely available public database intended as a resource for research on the immune response to SARS-CoV-2. The prospective study material was composed of cDNA or gDNA derived from T cells, B-cell-depleted T cells, or PBMCs. Subjects who had been exposed to COVID-19, were actively infected with it, or had recovered from it provided the deeply sampled blood TCRbeta repertoires that made up the dataset. Samples were obtained from the ongoing ImmuneRACE study (first 160 participants) and from about 1,300 subjects provided by 6 global collaborators. A de-identified subject ID, COVID-19 status, age in years and sex were almost always included in the sample metadata. HLA class I and class II types, where available, came from metadata supplied by the sample provider rather than from assay-based typing.

The collaborating institutions used their own protocols to collect whole blood in K2EDTA tubes. For TCRbeta analysis, collaborators shipped samples as frozen whole blood, isolated PBMCs, or DNA extracted from either of those sample types. The CDR3 measures 15 amino acids from cysteine to phenylalanine. Only CDR3 DNA is held: 45 bases, read in frame from base 1. CDR1 and CDR2 were assigned from the germline V gene as SGHNT and YENEEA. Relative to germline, V is 2 bases shorter and J is 6 bases shorter, with 14 bases between their ends. Study-wide conclusions, independent of this receptor: The quantity of clinical and demographic metadata differed by source and by participant and was supplied without curation.

TCRbeta CDR3 regions were amplified from genomic DNA using the immunoSEQ Assay, a bias-controlled multiplex PCR. From the authors' description of their analysis: Nucleated cell counts per sample were estimated from amplification of reference gene primers within the assay. To quantify the absolute abundance of each unique TCRbeta CDR3 rearrangement, sequence reads were collapsed and filtered. For each sample, productive Simpson clonality was calculated by taking the square root of Simpson's diversity index across productive rearrangements. Entries here come from immuneACCESS through TCRdb and include only in-frame sequences with V and J called. Some clones fail to appear in such tables; in the studies checked, an unresolved V gene covers under half of the shortfall, and the cause of the remainder is unknown. From that table come the V and J calls and clone size; the DNA was used to work out D and trimming. For this sample the table gives just under 30,000 clones, of which roughly nine tenths were detected only once. The top ten clonotypes cover 16% of the sample.

As for this clone: It lacks a known antigen. Base qualities are not provided; no much larger clone lies one nucleotide away.

Recombination linked TRBV11-3 to TRBJ2-1; no confident D gene assignment can be made. The sequencing input was peripheral blood. This clonotype was obtained from a man older than 75 with acute or convalescent COVID-19. The CDR3 here reads CASSLTAFHLNEQFF. The sequence in DNA is TGTGCCAGCAGCTTAACAGCCTTCCACCTCAATGAGCAGTTCTTC.